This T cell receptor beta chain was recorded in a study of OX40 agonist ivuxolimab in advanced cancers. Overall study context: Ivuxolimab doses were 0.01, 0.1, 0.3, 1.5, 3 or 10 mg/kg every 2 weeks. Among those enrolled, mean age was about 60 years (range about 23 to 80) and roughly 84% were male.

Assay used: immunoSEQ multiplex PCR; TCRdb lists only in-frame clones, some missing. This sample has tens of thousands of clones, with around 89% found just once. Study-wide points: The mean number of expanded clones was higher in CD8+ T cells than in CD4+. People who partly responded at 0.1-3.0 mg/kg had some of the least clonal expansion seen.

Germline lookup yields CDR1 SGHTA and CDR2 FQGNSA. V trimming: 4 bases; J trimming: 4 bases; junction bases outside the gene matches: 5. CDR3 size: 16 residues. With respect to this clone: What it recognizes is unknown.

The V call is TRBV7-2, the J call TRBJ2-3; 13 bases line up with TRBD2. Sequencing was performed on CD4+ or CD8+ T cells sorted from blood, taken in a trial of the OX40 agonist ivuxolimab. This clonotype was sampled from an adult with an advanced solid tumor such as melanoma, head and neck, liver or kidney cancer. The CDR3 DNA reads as TGTGCCAGCAGCTCCGGACTAGCGGGAGTGGCAGATACGCAGTATTTT. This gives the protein CASSSGLAGVADTQYF.